These T cell receptor beta chains were read from a single sample in a study of blood T cell repertoires in COVID-19. Sequencing used immunoSEQ multiplex PCR; TCRdb keeps in-frame clones, though not all of them. The repertoire holds about 88,000 clones, with about nine tenths as singletons. Sequences were obtained from peripheral blood. These receptors all stem from a male donor with acute or convalescent COVID-19. The CDR3 runs from the conserved cysteine through the conserved F or W. Each record gives: V gene, D gene, J gene, clone size, CDR3 protein, CDR3 DNA. D genes are given only for firm matches. Size is stated for part of the rows, as once, few or many counts, or as a class when the clone is expanded.

TRBV2,.,TRBJ1-5,.,CASRTGGRYSNQPQHF,TGTGCCAGCAGGACAGGAGGACGGTATAGCAATCAGCCCCAGCATTTT
TRBV19,TRBD1,TRBJ2-5,.,CASRSGTGEQETQYF,TGTGCCAGTAGGTCCGGGACAGGGGAACAAGAGACCCAGTACTTC
TRBV11-1,.,TRBJ2-7,.,CASSHRTVPYEQYF,TGTGCCAGCAGTCATAGGACAGTGCCCTACGAGCAGTACTTC
TRBV5-1,.,TRBJ1-1,.,CASSLAGAGGNTEAFF,TGCGCCAGCAGCTTGGCAGGGGCGGGTGGGAACACTGAAGCTTTCTTT
TRBV19,TRBD1,TRBJ1-2,.,CASSIAPPNRGRIYGYTF,TGTGCCAGTAGTATAGCCCCTCCAAACAGGGGGCGGATCTATGGCTACACCTTC
TRBV5-1,.,TRBJ2-3,.,CASSLAGGGSTDTQYF,TGCGCCAGCAGCTTGGCCGGCGGGGGCAGCACAGATACGCAGTATTTT
TRBV5-1,TRBD2,TRBJ2-1,.,CASSLGLAGGRVNNEQFF,TGCGCCAGCAGCTTAGGACTAGCGGGGGGTCGAGTAAACAATGAGCAGTTCTTC
TRBV18,.,TRBJ2-7,.,CASSGSTYEQYF,TGTGCCAGCTCAGGCAGTACCTACGAGCAGTACTTC
TRBV5-1,TRBD2,TRBJ2-3,.,CASSYNPGTSGGLSTDTQYF,TGCGCCAGCAGCTACAACCCAGGGACTAGCGGGGGGCTTAGCACAGATACGCAGTATTTT
TRBV19,.,TRBJ1-5,once,CASRGRGHWHF,TGTGCCAGTAGAGGTAGGGGACACTGGCATTTT
TRBV19,TRBD1,TRBJ1-1,.,CASTRAGTGVWTEAFF,TGTGCCAGTACCAGAGCCGGGACAGGGGTTTGGACTGAAGCTTTCTTT
TRBV4-1,TRBD1,TRBJ2-3,.,CASSRVEGASDTQYF,TGCGCCAGCAGCCGTGTTGAGGGGGCTTCAGATACGCAGTATTTT
TRBV6-5,.,TRBJ2-5,.,CASSNSLVPETQYF,TGTGCCAGCAGTAACTCACTAGTTCCGGAGACCCAGTACTTC
TRBV5-1,.,TRBJ1-1,.,CASSGDTLNTEAFF,TGCGCCAGCAGCGGGGACACCTTGAACACTGAAGCTTTCTTT
TRBV5-6,TRBD1,TRBJ1-2,few,CASSFGTGLGGYTF,TGTGCCAGCAGCTTCGGGACAGGCCTAGGGGGCTACACCTTC
TRBV6-5,.,TRBJ1-1,.,CASSFPTGTEAFF,TGTGCCAGCAGTTTCCCGACAGGCACTGAAGCTTTCTTT
TRBV2,.,TRBJ1-5,.,CASSDGASSNQPQHF,TGTGCCAGCAGTGACGGTGCATCGAGCAATCAGCCCCAGCATTTT
TRBV18,TRBD1,TRBJ1-5,.,CASSPPGQINQPQHF,TGTGCCAGCTCACCACCGGGACAGATCAATCAGCCCCAGCATTTT
TRBV29-1,.,TRBJ1-4,.,CSVVPSGNEKLFF,TGCAGCGTTGTCCCCAGTGGTAATGAAAAACTGTTTTTT
TRBV6-5,.,TRBJ1-1,.,CASSYQSPSNTEAFF,TGTGCCAGCAGTTACCAGTCCCCCTCGAACACTGAAGCTTTCTTT
TRBV7-9,TRBD1,TRBJ1-5,.,CASSADRAQPQHF,TGTGCCAGCAGCGCGGACAGGGCCCAGCCCCAGCATTTT
TRBV19,.,TRBJ2-1,.,CASSGAGNEQFF,TGTGCCAGTAGTGGGGCAGGGAATGAGCAGTTCTTC
TRBV30,TRBD1,TRBJ1-2,.,CAWTRTGPPLDGYTF,TGTGCCTGGACGAGGACAGGACCCCCTCTCGATGGCTACACCTTC
TRBV29-1,TRBD1,TRBJ2-7,.,CSVGTAPYEQYF,TGCAGCGTCGGGACAGCTCCCTACGAGCAGTACTTC
TRBV5-1,TRBD1,TRBJ1-4,.,CASSPGTGGEKLFF,TGCGCCAGCAGCCCCGGGACAGGAGGTGAAAAACTGTTTTTT
TRBV9,.,TRBJ1-4,.,CASSVGGGNEKLFF,TGTGCCAGCAGCGTAGGCGGGGGTAATGAAAAACTGTTTTTT
TRBV5-8,.,TRBJ1-5,.,CASSRQVDQPQHF,TGTGCCAGCAGCAGACAGGTGGATCAGCCCCAGCATTTT
TRBV5-4,.,TRBJ2-2,.,CASSLDLTINTGELFF,TGTGCCAGCAGCTTGGATCTGACAATTAACACCGGGGAGCTGTTTTTT
TRBV7-2,TRBD2,TRBJ2-2,.,CASSLTSGSNTGELFF,TGTGCCAGCAGCTTGACTAGCGGGTCGAACACCGGGGAGCTGTTTTTT
TRBV18,.,TRBJ2-3,.,CASSLNGGALNTDTQYF,TGTGCCAGCTCGCTAAATGGAGGGGCCTTGAACACAGATACGCAGTATTTT
TRBV6-5,.,TRBJ2-4,.,CASRPETKNIQYF,TGTGCCAGCAGGCCTGAGACCAAAAACATTCAGTACTTC
TRBV18,.,TRBJ1-1,.,CASSPGTPEAFF,TGTGCCAGCTCCCCCGGGACTCCTGAAGCTTTCTTT
TRBV5-1,.,TRBJ1-1,.,CASSLFGQNTEAFF,TGCGCCAGCAGCTTGTTCGGACAGAACACTGAAGCTTTCTTT
TRBV28,TRBD1,TRBJ1-1,.,CASSPGGMNTEAFF,TGTGCCAGCAGTCCAGGGGGCATGAACACTGAAGCTTTCTTT
TRBV5-1,.,TRBJ2-3,.,CASSLEQDTDTQYF,TGCGCCAGCAGCTTGGAACAGGACACAGATACGCAGTATTTT
TRBV3-1/TRBV3-2,TRBD1,TRBJ1-1,few,CASSHGPTGMGTEAFF,TGTGCCAGCAGCCATGGACCGACAGGGATGGGCACTGAAGCTTTCTTT